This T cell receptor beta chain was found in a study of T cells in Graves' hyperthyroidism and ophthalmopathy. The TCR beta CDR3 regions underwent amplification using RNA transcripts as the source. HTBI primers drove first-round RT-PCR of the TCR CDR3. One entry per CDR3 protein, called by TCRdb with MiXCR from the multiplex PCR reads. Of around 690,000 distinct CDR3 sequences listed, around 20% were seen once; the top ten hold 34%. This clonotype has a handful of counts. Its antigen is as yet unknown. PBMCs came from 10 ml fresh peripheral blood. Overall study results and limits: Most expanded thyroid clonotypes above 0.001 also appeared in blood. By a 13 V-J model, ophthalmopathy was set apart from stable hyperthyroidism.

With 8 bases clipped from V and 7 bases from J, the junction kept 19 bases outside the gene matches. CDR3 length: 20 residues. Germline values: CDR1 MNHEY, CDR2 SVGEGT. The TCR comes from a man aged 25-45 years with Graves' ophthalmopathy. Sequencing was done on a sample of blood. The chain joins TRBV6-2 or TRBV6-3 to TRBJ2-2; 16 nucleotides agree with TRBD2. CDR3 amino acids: CASLGAGQGLAGGPGGELFF. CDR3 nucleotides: TGTGCCAGCCTTGGTGCGGGACAGGGACTAGCGGGAGGGCCCGGCGGGGAGCTGTTTTTT.